This TCR beta chain was observed in a study of T cells in Graves' hyperthyroidism and ophthalmopathy. This clonotype was observed many times. Using RNA transcripts as the source, TCR beta CDR3 regions were amplified. Carried out on the TCR CDR3, a first-round RT-PCR used the HTBI primer set. MiXCR, run by TCRdb on the multiplex PCR reads, gives a single entry per CDR3 protein. The sample lists a few hundred thousand distinct CDR3 sequences; 13% to 15% were seen once. Trimming removed 0 bases from V and 2 bases from J, with 6 bases in between. The CDR3 consists of 14 residues. Germline-derived CDR1 and CDR2 are LNHNV and YYDKDF (reference sequence).

Material: blood. The chain is built from TRBV15 and TRBJ2-3; D ambiguous. The sequence came from a woman aged 25 to 45 with Graves' ophthalmopathy. In DNA, the CDR3 is TGTGCCACCAGCAGAGACCCGTCCACAGATACGCAGTATTTT. Translating it yields CATSRDPSTDTQYF.